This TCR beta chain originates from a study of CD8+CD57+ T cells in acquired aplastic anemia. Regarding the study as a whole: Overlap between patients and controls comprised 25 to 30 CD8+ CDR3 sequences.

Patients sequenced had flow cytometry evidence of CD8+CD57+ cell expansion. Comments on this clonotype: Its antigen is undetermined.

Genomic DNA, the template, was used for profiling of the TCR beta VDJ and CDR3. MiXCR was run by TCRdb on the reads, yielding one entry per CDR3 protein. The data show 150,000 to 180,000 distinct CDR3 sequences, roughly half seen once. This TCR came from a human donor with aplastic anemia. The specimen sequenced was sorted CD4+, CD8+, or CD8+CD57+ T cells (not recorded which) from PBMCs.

The CDR3 sequence is CASRKGQIVTDTQYF. The DNA of the CDR3 is TGTGCCAGCAGAAAGGGACAGATAGTTACAGATACGCAGTATTTT. The V gene is TRBV11-1, the J gene TRBJ2-3, with TRBD1 matching 7 bases. Looked up from germline, CDR1 is SGHAT and CDR2 is FQDESV (reference sequence). The CDR3 is made up of 15 amino acids. The V segment lost 6 bases and the J segment 3 bases; nucleotides outside the gene matches: 9.